This is a list of T cell receptor beta chains from one sample in a study of T cell responses to AZD1222 COVID-19 vaccine. The protocol was immunoSEQ multiplex PCR, while the TCRdb copy is restricted to in-frame clones and leaves out a portion. The table includes 100,000 to 150,000 clones, around 84% detected once. The starting material was peripheral blood, obtained on day 0 of AZD1222 vaccination. Receptors were obtained from an adult in good health. The CDR3 runs from the conserved cysteine through the conserved F or W. Clone size, where shown, is once, few, many, or a class for clones that have expanded.

j_call v_call clone_size cdr3_aa
TRBJ2-5 TRBV10-1 - CASSEWLGETQYF
TRBJ1-1 TRBV3-1/TRBV3-2 - CASSHPHRGPGTEAFF
TRBJ1-2 TRBV27 - CASSLGQGYGYTF
TRBJ1-4 TRBV9 - CASSVEGRGREKLFF
TRBJ1-3 TRBV6-5 once CASSYSTGTGNTIYF
TRBJ1-1 TRBV6-6 - CASSILNTEAFF
TRBJ2-1 TRBV28 - CASSFRAEQFF
TRBJ2-7 TRBV6-2/TRBV6-3 - CASSYRSYEQYF
TRBJ2-1 TRBV5-4 - CASSSKPGQDSYNEQFF
TRBJ1-2 TRBV6-2/TRBV6-3 - CASSRDRRNGYTF
TRBJ2-3 TRBV9 - CASSVGWLDTQYF
TRBJ2-7 TRBV27 - CASSPGVLGEQYF
TRBJ2-5 TRBV12-5 few CASGSPRGSQETQYF
TRBJ2-7 TRBV19 - CASREAGGNYEQYF
TRBJ2-4 TRBV6-5 - CASSYSYGQGIQYF
TRBJ1-1 TRBV27 - CASSLAAGLNTEAFF
TRBJ2-5 TRBV2 - CASSSRQGGQETQYF
TRBJ2-1 TRBV3-1/TRBV3-2 few CASSQELLLSHEQFF